Below, 14 T cell receptor beta chains from the same sample are listed, as sequenced in a study of T cells in tumors after PD-1 blockade. Repertoires were generated with immunoSEQ multiplex PCR, while TCRdb's copy carries only in-frame clones and drops some. The data contain some 60,000 clones, 80% of them singletons. Sequences were derived from PBMCs, sampled before anti-PD-1 treatment. The receptors here all came from a human donor with basal cell carcinoma.

The chain carries TRBV6-5 and TRBJ2-6, with unresolved D. The CDR3 consists of 13 residues. The germline gives CDR1 MNHEY, CDR2 SVGAGI. With 6 bases removed from V and 5 bases from J, the gap between germline ends came to 8 bases. CDR3 in DNA: TGTGCCAGCAGCCCATCGAGGGCCAACGTCCTGACTTTC. Translation: CASSPSRANVLTF.

The chain is built from TRBV7-6 and TRBJ1-1; unclear D gene. Germline V gene lookup returns CDR1 SGHVS and CDR2 FNYEAQ. The CDR3 length is 14 residues. V lost 5 bases to trimming and J lost 2 bases, with 12 bases between them. CDR3 amino acids: CASSQWTGNTEAFF. CDR3 in DNA: TGTGCCAGCAGCCAATGGACGGGAAACACTGAAGCTTTCTTT.

The chain links TRBV6-5 to TRBJ1-6; no clear D. With 2 bases removed from V and 10 bases from J, the gap between germline ends came to 12 bases. The germline CDR1 and CDR2 sequences are MNHEY and SVGAGI. This CDR3 comprises 14 residues. DNA for the CDR3: TGTGCCAGCAGTTACAATGGGGAAGAGTCACCCCTCCACTTT. This translates into CASSYNGEESPLHF.

The chain uses TRBV30 and TRBJ2-5, with 9 bases matching TRBD1. V lost 5 bases, J lost 5 bases, and 6 bases stayed unmatched. The CDR3 runs 13 residues. The germline gives CDR1 GTSNPN, CDR2 SVGIG (reference sequence). The CDR3 DNA is TGTGCCTGGCGCCGGGACAGGGTGGAGACCCAGTACTTC. Encoded protein: CAWRRDRVETQYF.

The chain is built from TRBV6-5 and TRBJ1-1; D may be TRBD1 (6 bases). V shed 6 bases and J shed 1 base, with 12 bases lying between them. The CDR3 length is 14 residues. Germline V gene data show CDR1 as MNHEY and CDR2 as SVGAGI. CDR3: CASRPTRGNTEAFF. The DNA of the CDR3 is TGTGCCAGCAGGCCCACCAGGGGGAACACTGAAGCTTTCTTT.

The chain is built from TRBV18 and TRBJ2-3; tentatively, D is TRBD2 (5 bases). V gave up 1 base and J gave up 1 base, with 15 bases separating them. CDR3 length equals 17 residues. Germline values: CDR1 KGHSH, CDR2 LQKENI. The CDR3 coding sequence is TGTGCCAGCTCACCACGCTTTAGGATAGCGCGCACAGATACGCAGTATTTT. It translates to CASSPRFRIARTDTQYF.

This CDR3 is CAWSVQPGSNYGYTF. DNA of the CDR3: TGTGCCTGGAGTGTTCAGCCAGGCAGTAACTATGGCTACACCTTC. The chain links TRBV30 to TRBJ1-2; no clear D gene. V was clipped by 0 bases and J by 1 base, with 12 bases between them. The CDR3 length is 15 residues. CDR1 and CDR2 (germline): GTSNPN, SVGIG (reference sequence).

V gene TRBV5-1 combines with J gene TRBJ1-5; D unclear. Germline values: CDR1 SGHRS, CDR2 YFSETQ. The germline V and J ends were trimmed by 3 bases and 8 bases, with 15 bases remaining between them. The length of the CDR3 is 14 residues. CDR3 bases: TGCGCCAGCAGCTCAAACACTGGAGAGAAGCCCCAGCATTTT. This translates into CASSSNTGEKPQHF.

V usage is TRBV21-1 and J usage is TRBJ2-2; TRBD1 reflects the table's D call only, with no check against the DNA. TRBV21-1 corresponds to a pseudogene. The CDR3 sequence is 16 residues long. The CDR3 coding sequence is TGTGCCAGCAGCAAAGAGGAGACAGTGATCACCGGGGAGCTGTTTTTT. Its protein product is CASSKEETVITGELFF.

The rearrangement uses TRBV18 and TRBJ2-5, with 7 bases aligning to TRBD1. The germline V gene encodes CDR1 KGHSH and CDR2 LQKENI. After removal of 2 bases from V and 3 bases from J, the junction contained 9 bases not matched to a gene. The CDR3 has 16 residues. CDR3 DNA sequence: TGTGCCAGCTCACCAGACCCAGACAGGGCGAAAGAGACCCAGTACTTC. It is translated as CASSPDPDRAKETQYF. The variable domain in full, with the rest retrieved from reference TRBV18 and TRBJ2-5, is NAGVMQNPRHLVRRRGQEARLRCSPMKGHSHVYWYRQLPEEGLKFMVYLQKENIIDESGMPKERFSAEFPKEGPSILRIQQVVRGDSAAYFCASSPDPDRAKETQYFGPGTRLLVL.

The V call is TRBV11-3, the J call TRBJ2-5, with TRBD2 as a possible D gene (6 bases). The germline V gene has CDR1 SGHNT and CDR2 YENEEA. Trimming left V 1 base short and J 0 bases short, with 15 bases between. CDR3 size: 17 residues. CDR3 DNA: TGTGCCAGCAGCTTAGGGAGGGAGACCTCGTACCAAGAGACCCAGTACTTC. It encodes CASSLGRETSYQETQYF.

The chain recombines TRBV6-5 with TRBJ1-3; possible D gene TRBD1, 5 bases. Germline assignment: CDR1 MNHEY and CDR2 SVGAGI. The CDR3 loop spans 14 amino acids. The V gene lost 8 bases and the J gene lost 4 bases, with 15 bases spanning the gap. DNA of the CDR3: TGTGCCAGCGGGAGAGGGACCGAAGGAAACACCATATATTTT. It is translated as CASGRGTEGNTIYF.

This chain uses TRBV5-1 with TRBJ1-1; the D is unclear. The ends were cut back, 3 bases at V and 7 bases at J, with 19 bases in the middle. The CDR3 totals 15 residues. CDR1 and CDR2 (germline): SGHRS, YFSETQ. The CDR3 is CASSSGMINSNEAFF. CDR3 nucleotide sequence: TGCGCCAGCAGCTCGGGGATGATAAATTCAAATGAAGCTTTCTTT.

This clone was seen only once. The chain couples TRBV19 to TRBJ2-5; possible D gene TRBD2, 6 bases. This CDR3 has 15 residues. Trimming left V 6 bases short and J 4 bases short, with 18 bases between. Germline assignment: CDR1 LNHDA and CDR2 SQIVND (reference sequence). The CDR3 protein is CASSPVEGLLETQYF. In nucleotides, the CDR3 is TGTGCCAGTAGCCCGGTCGAGGGACTGCTAGAGACCCAGTACTTC.